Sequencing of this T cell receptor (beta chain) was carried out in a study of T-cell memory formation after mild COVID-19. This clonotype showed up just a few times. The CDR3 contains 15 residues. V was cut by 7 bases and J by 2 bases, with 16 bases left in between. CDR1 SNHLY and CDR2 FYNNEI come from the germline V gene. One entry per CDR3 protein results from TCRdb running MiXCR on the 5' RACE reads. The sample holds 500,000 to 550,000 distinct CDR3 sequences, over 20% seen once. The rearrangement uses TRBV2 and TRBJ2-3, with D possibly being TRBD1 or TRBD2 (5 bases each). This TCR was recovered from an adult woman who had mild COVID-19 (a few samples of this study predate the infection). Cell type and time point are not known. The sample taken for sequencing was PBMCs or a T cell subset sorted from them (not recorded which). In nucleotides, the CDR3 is TGTGCCAGCACCCGGGACGGACTGATCACAGATACGCAGTATTTT. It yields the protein CASTRDGLITDTQYF.